The 21 T cell receptor beta chains below were found in one sample sequenced in a study of T cells after posttransplantation cyclophosphamide. Only in-frame clones appear in the TCRdb table, and some are missing; sequencing was by immunoSEQ multiplex PCR. The data hold about 10,000 clones, with roughly 95% observed a single time. The source material was naive CD8+ T cells sorted from PBMCs. The receptor source for this set is a man younger than 45 in good health and a related stem cell transplant donor.

The chain uses TRBV28 and TRBJ2-7; D is unresolved. From germline, CDR1 is MDHEN and CDR2 SYDVKM. Trimming removed 4 bases at V and 4 bases at J, with 14 bases between. This CDR3 has 14 residues. The CDR3, as DNA: TGTGCCAGCAGTTCGCCATCACTTTCGTACGAGCAGTACTTC. The encoded protein is CASSSPSLSYEQYF.

V is TRBV4-3 and J is TRBJ1-5; D is perhaps TRBD1 (6 bases). The CDR3 consists of 15 residues. The ends were cut back, 1 base at V and 4 bases at J, with 11 bases in the middle. Germline V gene sequence: CDR1 LGHNA, CDR2 YSLEER. CDR3 region: CASSQVEGGNQPQHF. CDR3 nucleotide sequence: TGCGCCAGCAGCCAAGTGGAAGGGGGTAATCAGCCCCAGCATTTT.

The chain recombines TRBV19 with TRBJ2-7; tentatively, D is TRBD2 (5 bases). The CDR3 has 15 residues. CDR1 is LNHDA and CDR2 is SQIVND in the germline V gene (reference sequence). Trimming took off 4 bases at V and 2 bases at J, with 15 bases between the two ends. CDR3 region: CASSTPPGITYEQYF. As DNA, the CDR3 is TGTGCCAGTAGTACCCCCCCGGGGATAACCTACGAGCAGTACTTC.

The rearrangement uses TRBV19 and TRBJ2-3; TRBD2 matches at 12 bases. Germline trimming cut 3 bases from V and 11 bases from J; bases unmatched to any gene: 9. The CDR3 contains 15 residues. Germline CDR1 and CDR2: LNHDA and SQIVND (reference sequence). CDR3 coding DNA: TGTGCCAGTAGTATGACTAGCGGGGGCCCCGAGGAGCAGTATTTT. Residues: CASSMTSGGPEEQYF.

This chain joins TRBV10-3 and TRBJ1-3; 8 bases align to TRBD1. The CDR3 has 17 amino acids. V lost 2 bases, J lost 2 bases, and 8 bases stayed unmatched. The germline V gene has CDR1 ENHRY and CDR2 SYGVKD. CDR3 residues: CAISEADRGQAGNTIYF. In DNA form, the CDR3 reads TGTGCCATCAGTGAGGCCGACAGGGGACAAGCTGGAAACACCATATATTTT.

The gene calls are TRBV5-4 and TRBJ2-5; D perhaps matches TRBD1 (6 bases). V was shortened by 2 bases and J by 4 bases, with 18 bases between the two germline ends. Looked up from germline, CDR1 is SGHNT and CDR2 is YYREEE (reference sequence). This CDR3 is 16 amino acids long. The DNA for the CDR3 is TGTGCCAGCAGCTTCAGGCCCGACAGGTCGGTAGAGACCCAGTACTTC. Amino acids: CASSFRPDRSVETQYF.

The chain is built from TRBV4-1 and TRBJ2-2; 10 nucleotides line up with TRBD1. The CDR3 runs to 16 residues. The V and J ends lost 4 bases and 5 bases, in that order; junction bases with no gene match: 7. Germline V gene sequence: CDR1 MGHRA, CDR2 YSYEKL. CDR3 DNA: TGCGCCAGCAGCCCGGGACAGGGGTTGGGAACCGGGGAGCTGTTTTTT. Translation: CASSPGQGLGTGELFF.

The chain's CDR3 is CASSQGGGLNEQYF. For the CDR3, the DNA is TGTGCCAGCAGCCAGGGGGGCGGGTTGAACGAGCAGTACTTC. The chain carries TRBV5-4 and TRBJ2-5, with a weak D call TRBD1 (7 bases). The J call is doubtful: the DNA matches TRBJ2-7 better. CDR3 length: 14 amino acids. Germline assignment: CDR1 SGHNT and CDR2 YYREEE (reference sequence).

The J gene is TRBJ1-6, the V gene TRBV6-5; TRBD1 matches 8 bases. The CDR3 length is 14 residues. V shed 6 bases and J 10 bases; nucleotides not matched to a gene: 8. Germline-derived CDR1 and CDR2 are MNHEY and SVGAGI. Here the CDR3 reads CASSQDREGSPLHF. The CDR3, as DNA: TGTGCCAGCAGCCAGGACAGGGAGGGCTCACCCCTCCACTTT.

The chain recombines TRBV4-3 with TRBJ1-2, with a tentative D call TRBD1 (6 bases). Trimming took 0 bases from V and 4 from J, leaving 12 bases between them. Germline V gene lookup returns CDR1 LGHNA and CDR2 YSLEER. CDR3 length equals 15 residues. CDR3: CASSQEAGDAYGYTF. As DNA, the CDR3 is TGCGCCAGCAGCCAAGAAGCAGGGGATGCCTATGGCTACACCTTC.

The chain couples TRBV7-3 to TRBJ2-7, with D possibly matching TRBD2 (5 bases). V lost 5 bases to trimming and J lost 4 bases, with 21 bases between them. The CDR3 is 16 residues long. Germline CDR1 SGHTA, CDR2 FQGTGA. CDR3 sequence reads: CASSRLRGEGRYEQYF. CDR3 bases: TGTGCCAGCAGCCGACTTCGGGGTGAGGGTAGATACGAGCAGTACTTC.

The CDR3 DNA is TGTGCCACCAGCGGCATACAAGAGACCCAGTACTTC. This codes for CATSGIQETQYF. The V call is TRBV15, the J call TRBJ2-5; D is unresolved. Germline CDR1 LNHNV, CDR2 YYDKDF (reference sequence). The CDR3 spans 12 residues. Trimming stripped 5 bases from V and 2 bases from J, with 6 bases between.

This chain uses TRBV11-2 with TRBJ2-1; no clear D gene. This CDR3 contains 12 residues. The germline V and J ends were trimmed by 1 base and 7 bases, with 5 bases remaining between them. Per the germline V gene, CDR1 is SGHAT and CDR2 is FQNNGV. CDR3 coding DNA: TGTGCCAGCAGCTTAGCTAAGAATGAGCAGTTCTTC. It codes for CASSLAKNEQFF. The whole variable domain, filled in from reference TRBV11-2 and TRBJ2-1, reads EAGVAQSPRYKIIEKRQSVAFWCNPISGHATLYWYQQILGQGPKLLIQFQNNGVVDDSQLPKDRFSAERLKGVDSTLKIQPAKLEDSAVYLCASSLAKNEQFFGPGTRLTVL.

V and J are TRBV27 and TRBJ1-4, with D possibly TRBD1 on 6 matching bases. Per germline, CDR1 MNHEY and CDR2 SMNVEV (reference sequence). The length of the CDR3 is 17 residues. V lost 3 bases to trimming and J lost 7 bases, with 21 bases between them. CDR3 in DNA: TGTGCCAGCAGTTTTCTCCCGACAGGACAAGGTCGTGAAAAACTGTTTTTT. Protein: CASSFLPTGQGREKLFF. The variable domain in full, completed from reference TRBV27 and TRBJ1-4, reads EAQVTQNPRYLITVTGKKLTVTCSQNMNHEYMSWYRQDPGLGLRQIYYSMNVEVTDKGDVPEGYKVSRKEKRNFPLILESPSPNQTSLYFCASSFLPTGQGREKLFFGSGTQLSVL.

This chain joins TRBV27 and TRBJ1-2; no clear D gene. Trimming stripped 6 bases from V and 8 bases from J, with 22 bases between. Germline CDR1 reads MNHEY; CDR2 reads SMNVEV (reference sequence). The CDR3 loop spans 15 amino acids. CDR3 region: CASSPIDSISVGYTF. CDR3 nucleotide sequence: TGTGCCAGCAGCCCGATCGACTCGATCTCGGTCGGCTACACCTTC.

The chain links TRBV5-1 to TRBJ1-6, with TRBD1 identical over 8 bases. The CDR3 has 16 residues. V lost 0 bases, J lost 7 bases, and 6 bases stayed unmatched. CDR1 is SGHRS, CDR2 YFSETQ, per germline. In DNA, the CDR3 is TGCGCCAGCAGCTTGGAGGCAGGGGGCAACAATTCACCCCTCCACTTT. As protein: CASSLEAGGNNSPLHF.

The chain couples TRBV19 to TRBJ2-5; 7 bases are a match to TRBD1. Germline V gene data show CDR1 as LNHDA and CDR2 as SQIVND (reference sequence). This CDR3 spans 14 amino acids. After removal of 5 bases from V and 2 bases from J, the junction contained 5 bases not matched to a gene. The CDR3 sequence: CASSGQGEQETQYF. The CDR3 nucleotides are TGTGCCAGTAGTGGCCAGGGGGAACAAGAGACCCAGTACTTC. Combining the CDR3 with reference TRBV19 and TRBJ2-5 gives the whole variable domain DGGITQSPKYLFRKEGQNVTLSCEQNLNHDAMYWYRQDPGQGLRLIYYSQIVNDFQKGDIAEGYSVSREKKESFPLTVTSAQKNPTAFYLCASSGQGEQETQYFGPGTRLLVL.

The genes are TRBV7-3 and TRBJ2-7, with TRBD1 matching over 9 bases. After removal of 3 bases from V and 7 bases from J, the junction contained 4 bases not matched to a gene. CDR1 and CDR2 from the germline V gene are SGHTA and FQGTGA. The CDR3 contains 13 residues. Here the CDR3 reads CASSLNRGQEQYF. CDR3 bases: TGTGCCAGCAGCTTGAACAGGGGGCAAGAGCAGTACTTC. Combining the CDR3 with reference TRBV7-3 and TRBJ2-7 gives the whole variable domain GAGVSQTPSNKVTEKGKYVELRCDPISGHTALYWYRQSLGQGPEFLIYFQGTGAADDSGLPNDRFFAVRPEGSVSTLKIQRTERGDSAVYLCASSLNRGQEQYFGPGTRLTVT.

The rearrangement uses TRBV7-6 and TRBJ2-3, with D maybe TRBD2 (5 bases). CDR3 length: 14 amino acids. Germline values: CDR1 SGHVS, CDR2 FNYEAQ. V shed 5 bases and J shed 1 base, with 10 bases lying between them. The CDR3 region is CASSRTGGTDTQYF. Here the CDR3 DNA reads TGTGCCAGCAGCCGCACCGGGGGCACAGATACGCAGTATTTT.

This sequence joins TRBV29-1 and TRBJ2-5; no firm D call. Trimming pared 8 bases from V and 7 bases from J, leaving 14 bases between. CDR3 length: 11 amino acids. Germline assignment: CDR1 SQVTM and CDR2 ANQGSEA. CDR3 residues: CSPLYSGTQYF. The CDR3 DNA follows: TGCAGCCCATTGTATAGTGGGACCCAGTACTTC.

For this clone: Relative to the germline gene, one junction end is altered; a read error may explain this. The chain couples TRBV7-9 to TRBJ2-5; 8 positions agree with TRBD2. Germline CDR1 and CDR2: SEHNR and FQNEAQ (reference sequence). CDR3 length: 12 amino acids. The CDR3: CASSLIGPAGDF. As DNA, the CDR3 is TGTGCCAGCAGCTTAATTGGTCCAGCGGGGGACTTC.